This is a list of T cell receptor beta chains from one sample in a study of T cell changes during pregnancy in multiple sclerosis. Produced via immunoSEQ multiplex PCR; TCRdb's table is partial and in-frame only. The sample lists over 50,000 clones, approximately 91% occurring once. Sequences were derived from CD4+ T cells from peripheral blood mononuclear cells, sampled in the third trimester of pregnancy. The receptor source for this set is a female donor with multiple sclerosis, enrolled in a pregnancy study. Each CDR3 is given with its conserved first and last residue. A D gene is named only where the DNA matches it firmly. A row's size may be missing; if present it is once, few, many or a size class.

d_gene,j_gene,v_gene,abundance,CDR3aa,CDR3nt
TRBD2,TRBJ2-7,TRBV10-3,.,CAISPGLAGFGEQYF,TGTGCCATCAGCCCGGGACTAGCGGGATTTGGCGAGCAGTACTTC
.,TRBJ1-4,TRBV18,.,CASSPTQGEKLFF,TGTGCCAGCTCACCAACCCAGGGTGAAAAACTGTTTTTT
TRBD2,TRBJ2-1,TRBV7-3,.,CASSLTRTSGGSYNEQFF,TGTGCCAGCAGCTTAACGCGGACTAGCGGGGGGTCCTACAATGAGCAGTTCTTC
.,TRBJ2-7,TRBV7-9,.,CASSETATPPYEQYF,TGTGCCAGCAGCGAGACAGCGACTCCACCCTACGAGCAGTACTTC
.,TRBJ2-7,TRBV5-5,few,CASRNSMTGSSYEQYF,TGTGCCAGCAGAAACAGCATGACAGGATCCTCCTACGAGCAGTACTTC
.,TRBJ2-5,TRBV7-9,once,CASSLAGEGTQYF,TGTGCCAGCAGCTTAGCGGGAGAGGGGACCCAGTACTTC
TRBD2,TRBJ2-6,TRBV6-5,.,CASSYILAGPANVLTF,TGTGCCAGCAGTTACATTCTAGCGGGACCTGCCAACGTCCTGACTTTC
.,TRBJ1-1,TRBV27,.,CASRQGPTEAFF,TGTGCCAGCAGACAGGGCCCCACTGAAGCTTTCTTT
.,TRBJ1-1,TRBV6-5,few,CASSYSQGVTEAFF,TGTGCCAGCAGTTACTCGCAAGGGGTCACTGAAGCTTTCTTT
TRBD1,TRBJ1-1,TRBV10-3,.,CAIDRGANTEAFF,TGTGCCATAGACAGGGGCGCGAACACTGAAGCTTTCTTT
.,TRBJ2-7,TRBV7-9,.,CASSLQGQGRNEQYF,TGTGCCAGCAGCCTACAGGGGCAGGGGAGGAACGAGCAGTACTTC
TRBD2,TRBJ2-1,TRBV7-9,.,CAIPTSGGPYNEQFF,TGTGCCATCCCGACTAGCGGGGGACCCTACAATGAGCAGTTCTTC
.,TRBJ1-1,TRBV6-5,.,CASSYFRTRDTEAFF,TGTGCCAGCAGTTACTTCCGGACCAGGGACACTGAAGCTTTCTTT
.,TRBJ2-3,TRBV19,.,CASSQMGHTSTDTQYF,TGTGCCAGTAGTCAAATGGGACACACAAGCACAGATACGCAGTATTTT
.,TRBJ2-6,TRBV5-1,.,CASRTQASGANVLTF,TGCGCCAGCAGAACACAGGCCTCTGGGGCCAACGTCCTGACTTTC
TRBD1,TRBJ2-1,TRBV7-9,.,CASSSKQGAGNEQFF,TGTGCCAGCAGCTCTAAACAGGGGGCTGGGAATGAGCAGTTCTTC
.,TRBJ2-3,TRBV7-2,once,CASSAGQGSTDTQYF,TGTGCCAGCAGCGCTGGTCAGGGTAGCACAGATACGCAGTATTTT
.,TRBJ1-5,TRBV7-8,few,CAVGSHQPQHF,TGTGCCGTCGGTTCGCATCAGCCCCAGCATTTT
TRBD1,TRBJ1-6,TRBV7-6,.,CASSSGQGDSPLHF,TGTGCCAGCAGCTCGGGACAGGGGGATTCACCCCTCCACTTT